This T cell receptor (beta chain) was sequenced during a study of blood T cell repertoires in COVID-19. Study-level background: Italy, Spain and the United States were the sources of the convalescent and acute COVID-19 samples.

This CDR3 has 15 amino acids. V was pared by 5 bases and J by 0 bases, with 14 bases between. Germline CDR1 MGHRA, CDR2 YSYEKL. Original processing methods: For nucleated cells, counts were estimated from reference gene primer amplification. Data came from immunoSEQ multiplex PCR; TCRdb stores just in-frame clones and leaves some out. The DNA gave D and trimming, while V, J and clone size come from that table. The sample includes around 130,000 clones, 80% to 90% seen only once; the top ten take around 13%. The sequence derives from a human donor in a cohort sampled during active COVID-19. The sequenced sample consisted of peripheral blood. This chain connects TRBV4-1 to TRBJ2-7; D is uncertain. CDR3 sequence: CASSSAALPSYEQYF. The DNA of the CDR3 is TGCGCCAGCAGCTCCGCGGCTCTACCCTCCTACGAGCAGTACTTC.